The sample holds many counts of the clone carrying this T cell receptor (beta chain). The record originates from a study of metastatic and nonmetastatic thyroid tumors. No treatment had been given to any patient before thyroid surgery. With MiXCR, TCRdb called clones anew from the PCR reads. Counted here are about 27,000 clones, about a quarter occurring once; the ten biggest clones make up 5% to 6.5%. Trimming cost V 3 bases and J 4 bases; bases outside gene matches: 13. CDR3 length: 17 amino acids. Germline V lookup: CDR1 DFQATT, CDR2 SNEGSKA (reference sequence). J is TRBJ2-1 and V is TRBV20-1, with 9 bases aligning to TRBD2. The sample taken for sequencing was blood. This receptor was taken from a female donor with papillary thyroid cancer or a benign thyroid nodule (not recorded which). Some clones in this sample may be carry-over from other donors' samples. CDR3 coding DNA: TGCAGTGCTAGTGGCGGTAAGGGGACTAGCAGATACAATGAGCAGTTCTTC. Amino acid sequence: CSASGGKGTSRYNEQFF.